A selection of T cell receptor beta chains follows, all from one sample in a study of blood T cell repertoires in COVID-19. Profiled with immunoSEQ multiplex PCR; TCRdb holds only in-frame clones, not every one. The sample carries under 200,000 clones, roughly 93% recorded once. Sequenced: peripheral blood. These receptors were obtained from a man aged 18-30 years with acute or convalescent COVID-19. CDR3s include the opening cysteine and the closing phenylalanine or tryptophan. The D gene is left open where the match is weak. Not every row has a clone size; where given, it reads once, few, many or a size class.

CDR3nt | CDR3aa | d_gene | abundance | j_gene | v_gene
TGTGCCAGTACCCAGACTTTCCATGCTTTCTTT | CASTQTFHAFF | NA | NA | TRBJ1-1 | TRBV19
TGTGCCAGCAGCTTAAAGCTAGCGGGGTCACAGTTCTTC | CASSLKLAGSQFF | TRBD2 | NA | TRBJ2-1 | TRBV7-7
TGCGCCAGCAGCTTTCCCACCGGGACATCAGATACGCAGTATTTT | CASSFPTGTSDTQYF | NA | NA | TRBJ2-3 | TRBV5-1
TGTGCCAGCGGTACAGGGCGAACTAATGAAAAACTGTTTTTT | CASGTGRTNEKLFF | NA | NA | TRBJ1-4 | TRBV9
TGTGCCAGCAGCCCGGGACAGACCATTGAAGCTTTCTTT | CASSPGQTIEAFF | TRBD1 | NA | TRBJ1-1 | TRBV3-1/TRBV3-2
TGTGCCAGCAGCTTGGAGGGGGCGAGGACCTATGGCTACACCTTC | CASSLEGARTYGYTF | TRBD1 | NA | TRBJ1-2 | TRBV5-4
TGTGCCAGCACCCGAACAGGGGACTCACCCCTCCACTTT | CASTRTGDSPLHF | TRBD1 | NA | TRBJ1-6 | TRBV3-1/TRBV3-2
TGTGCCAGCTCACCACAGGCCGGGCTAGGGGCCTACGAGCAGTACTTC | CASSPQAGLGAYEQYF | NA | many | TRBJ2-7 | TRBV18
TGTGCCATCAGTGACTCCCTTGCCCCATATCCCAGCTATGGCTACACCTTC | CAISDSLAPYPSYGYTF | NA | NA | TRBJ1-2 | TRBV10-3
TGTGCCAGTAGTATCCCTCAGGCATTGAACACTGAAGCTTTCTTT | CASSIPQALNTEAFF | NA | NA | TRBJ1-1 | TRBV19
TGTGCCAGCAGCCAAGGACAGGATAGCAATCAGCCCCAGCATTTT | CASSQGQDSNQPQHF | NA | many | TRBJ1-5 | TRBV3-1/TRBV3-2
TGCGCCAGCAGCTTGGTCCCCAGGGCCATCTCTGGAAACACCATATATTTT | CASSLVPRAISGNTIYF | NA | NA | TRBJ1-3 | TRBV5-1
TGCGCCAGCAGCCAAGAGGTTACTAGCGGGGGGGACTATGAGCAGTTCTTC | CASSQEVTSGGDYEQFF | TRBD2 | few | TRBJ2-1 | TRBV4-1
TGTGCCACCAGCCCCGAGGGAGGCACAGATACGCAGTATTTT | CATSPEGGTDTQYF | NA | NA | TRBJ2-3 | TRBV15
TGTGCCAGCAGCTTAGTCCAGGGTGAGGAGCAAGAGACCCAGTACTTC | CASSLVQGEEQETQYF | NA | NA | TRBJ2-5 | TRBV13
TGTGCCACCAGTGATTGGGGACAGGGGCTACAAGAGACCCAGTACTTC | CATSDWGQGLQETQYF | TRBD1 | NA | TRBJ2-5 | TRBV24-1
TGTGCCAGCAGCTTAGTAATGGGGGCGAATCAGCCCCAGCATTTT | CASSLVMGANQPQHF | NA | NA | TRBJ1-5 | TRBV7-8
TGCGCCAGCAGCCCCCCGACTAGCGGGAGTACCGGGGAGCTGTTTTTT | CASSPPTSGSTGELFF | TRBD2 | NA | TRBJ2-2 | TRBV10-1
TGTGCCAGCAGCTTCCGGGACAGGGGAGACTATGGCTACACCTTC | CASSFRDRGDYGYTF | TRBD1 | NA | TRBJ1-2 | TRBV9
TGTGCCAGCTCTCAGCCGGGACAGACCTACAATGAGCAGTTCTTC | CASSQPGQTYNEQFF | TRBD1 | NA | TRBJ2-1 | TRBV18
TGTGCCAGCAGCCCGAGGACAGGGTCTAATGAAAAACTGTTTTTT | CASSPRTGSNEKLFF | TRBD1 | NA | TRBJ1-4 | TRBV11-2
TGTGCCAGTACCCGTGGACAACATAACACTGAAGCTTTCTTT | CASTRGQHNTEAFF | NA | few | TRBJ1-1 | TRBV19
TGCGCCAGCAGCCAAGATAACAGGGTCTACGAGCAGTACTTC | CASSQDNRVYEQYF | NA | NA | TRBJ2-7 | TRBV4-1
TGTGCCAGCAGCGAAGTAGCGGGAGGCCCCTCCTACAATGAGCAGTTCTTC | CASSEVAGGPSYNEQFF | TRBD2 | NA | TRBJ2-1 | TRBV9
TGTGCCAGCAGCTTATCGCAGGGGCGGAGCGAGCAGTACTTC | CASSLSQGRSEQYF | NA | once | TRBJ2-7 | TRBV7-9
TGTGCCAGCAGTTACCCGGGACAGGGGGACACAGATACGCAGTATTTT | CASSYPGQGDTDTQYF | TRBD1 | few | TRBJ2-3 | TRBV6-5
TGTGCCAGCAGCCCGGGTATGGAAGGCGAGCAGTACTTC | CASSPGMEGEQYF | NA | NA | TRBJ2-7 | TRBV11-3
TGTGCCAGCAGCTTGACCGGGACAGTCTCCTACGAGCAGTACTTC | CASSLTGTVSYEQYF | TRBD1 | few | TRBJ2-7 | TRBV5-6